This T cell receptor (beta chain) was captured in a study of blood T cell repertoires in COVID-19. Study information: PBMCs, B-cell-depleted T cells, or T cells were the source of the cDNA or gDNA that made up the material.

Using immunoSEQ multiplex PCR, the repertoire was profiled, and TCRdb retains in-frame clones only, with some absent. The sample includes approximately 150,000 clones, 80% to 85% of them seen just once. All enrollees were about 18 to 89 years old and from 24 US areas. Cohort assignment relied on participant-reported clinical history. The recovered donors of Cohort 3 showed two negative PCRs, clearance, or symptom resolution. This clonotype was obtained from a woman between 50 and 59 years old who had recovered from COVID-19. The sample was PBMCs or T cells enriched from blood (not recorded which).

CDR3 in amino acids: CASSKGGVLMREGPNTGELFF. The CDR3 DNA follows: TGTGCCAGCAGCAAAGGTGGGGTGCTGATGCGGGAGGGCCCGAACACCGGGGAGCTGTTTTTT. V is TRBV21-1 and J is TRBJ2-2; the D call TRBD2 from the table was never checked on the DNA. TRBV21-1 is classified as a pseudogene. The CDR3 consists of 21 residues.